A single sample is the source of the 27 T cell receptor beta chains below, sequenced in a study of T-cell reconstitution after alpha-beta-depleted transplantation in children. The TCRbeta library incorporated unique molecular identifiers. MiXCR, run by TCRdb on the PCR reads, gives a single entry per CDR3 protein. The sample has about 110,000 distinct CDR3 sequences; around 6.4% are singletons. The sample consisted of PBMCs, mostly from graft donor cells, taken 360 days after TCRalphabeta/CD19-depleted stem cell transplant. These receptors were obtained from a male patient between 2 and 15 years old who had a stem cell transplant for acute lymphoblastic leukemia, so the T cells may come from the graft donor.

This clonotype was detected many times. The chain uses TRBV12-3 or TRBV12-4 and TRBJ2-4; D perhaps matches TRBD2 (7 bases). Trimming pared 4 bases from V and 8 bases from J, leaving 24 bases between. This CDR3 region has 17 residues. The CDR3 sequence: CASSYGEGGGGPDIQYF. The CDR3 DNA reads as TGTGCCAGCAGTTACGGGGAAGGAGGGGGAGGGCCAGACATTCAGTACTTC.

A note on this clonotype: The junction shows a germline mismatch at one end, possibly a read error. The chain couples TRBV20-1 to TRBJ1-5, with D perhaps matching TRBD1 (6 bases). Germline-derived CDR1 and CDR2 are DFQATT and SNEGSKA (reference sequence). This CDR3 is built from 18 residues. The CDR3 region has the DNA TGCTGTGCTCAGAGACAGGCATCTGCTCGACTCAGCAATCAGCCCCAGCATTTT. This codes for CCAQRQASARLSNQPQHF.

This chain links TRBV9 with TRBJ2-1; 7 positions match TRBD2. The germline CDR1 and CDR2 sequences are SGDLS and YYNGEE. V lost 0 bases, J lost 3 bases, and 3 bases stayed unmatched. The CDR3 runs to 15 residues. In nucleotides, the CDR3 is TGTGCCAGCAGCGTAGCAAGCGGGGTCTACAATGAGCAGTTCTTC. Translated, it gives CASSVASGVYNEQFF.

The gene calls are TRBV6-1 and TRBJ2-3; the match to TRBD2 covers 9 bases. Germline values: CDR1 MNHNS, CDR2 SASEGT. With V trimmed by 5 bases and J by 1 base, 10 bases remained unmatched. The CDR3 covers 17 residues. In DNA form, the CDR3 reads TGTGCCAGCAGTCCCCTCGGGACTAGCAAACGCACAGATACGCAGTATTTT. Residues: CASSPLGTSKRTDTQYF.

The chain joins TRBV6-5 to TRBJ2-1; 15 nucleotides align to TRBD2. The V segment lost 2 bases and the J segment 9 bases; nucleotides outside the gene matches: 5. The CDR3 is made up of 16 amino acids. In germline, CDR1 is MNHEY, CDR2 SVGAGI. The DNA for the CDR3 is TGTGCCAGCAGTTACGGACTAGCGGGGGGGCTGGGTGAGCAGTTCTTC. The encoded protein is CASSYGLAGGLGEQFF.

There are many counts of this clonotype. The chain carries TRBV9 and TRBJ2-7; either TRBD1 or TRBD2 may supply D (5 bases each). The CDR3 is 14 amino acids. Trimming shortened V by 2 bases and J by 4 bases, and 13 bases separated the two germline ends. Germline V CDR1 and CDR2: SGDLS, YYNGEE. In DNA, the CDR3 is TGTGCCAGCAGCGTCCGGGACGATCCGTACGAGCAGTACTTC. Translating it yields CASSVRDDPYEQYF.

Only a few counts were recorded for this clonotype. The rearrangement links TRBV7-9 to TRBJ2-7, with unresolved D. The germline V gene has CDR1 SEHNR and CDR2 FQNEAQ (reference sequence). Between the trimmed V and J ends, which lost 0 bases and 2 bases, there was a span of 11 bases. The CDR3 covers 15 residues. DNA of the CDR3: TGTGCCAGCAGCTTAGCGCGGTCGCGTCCCTACGAGCAGTACTTC. It encodes CASSLARSRPYEQYF. Combining the CDR3 with reference TRBV7-9 and TRBJ2-7 gives the whole variable domain DTGVSQNPRHKITKRGQNVTFRCDPISEHNRLYWYRQTLGQGPEFLTYFQNEAQLEKSRLLSDRFSAERPKGSFSTLEIQRTEQGDSAMYLCASSLARSRPYEQYFGPGTRLTVT.

The J gene is TRBJ2-7, the V gene TRBV9; 8 nucleotides line up with TRBD2. The CDR3 extends over 16 amino acids. Trimming removed 3 bases from V and 3 bases from J; junction bases left unmatched: 11. The germline V gene encodes CDR1 SGDLS and CDR2 YYNGEE. CDR3 nucleotides: TGTGCCAGCAGCGGGGGCTCTAGCGGGTCTCACTACGAGCAGTACTTC. Residues: CASSGGSSGSHYEQYF.

At least ten counts were recorded for this clonotype. The chain recombines TRBV9 with TRBJ2-3, with D tentatively TRBD2 (5 bases). Germline V lookup: CDR1 SGDLS, CDR2 YYNGEE. This CDR3 spans 17 amino acids. V lost 3 bases and J 3 bases, leaving 20 bases between the germline ends. The CDR3 DNA reads as TGTGCCAGCAGCGGAATCGAGGGATTTCAGGTTACAGATACGCAGTATTTT. Its protein product is CASSGIEGFQVTDTQYF.

The chain has TRBV7-8 and TRBJ2-7; 7 bases map to TRBD2. Germline assignment: CDR1 SGHVS and CDR2 FQNEAQ. There are 18 residues in the CDR3. V dropped 0 bases and J dropped 1; count of bases not matched to a gene: 12. CDR3 sequence reads: CASSLAGGKGPVSYEQYF. The CDR3 region has the DNA TGTGCCAGCAGCTTAGCGGGAGGGAAGGGACCCGTTTCCTACGAGCAGTACTTC.

In its sample, this clonotype was seen many times. The CDR3 reads CASSGPDNVHNEQFF. In nucleotides, the CDR3 is TGTGCCAGCAGCGGACCCGACAATGTTCACAATGAGCAGTTCTTC. The chain has TRBV7-8 and TRBJ2-1, with D hard to call. CDR1 SGHVS and CDR2 FQNEAQ come from the germline V gene. Trimming removed 5 bases at V and 5 bases at J, with 16 bases between. CDR3 length: 15 residues.

The chain uses TRBV9 and TRBJ2-7, with 9 bases matching TRBD2. V trimming: 4 bases; J trimming: 3 bases; junction bases outside the gene matches: 14. Germline CDR1 SGDLS, CDR2 YYNGEE. The CDR3 covers 17 residues. Here the CDR3 reads CASSPTGRLAVVYEQYF. Here the CDR3 DNA reads TGTGCCAGCAGCCCCACTGGGCGACTAGCGGTAGTCTACGAGCAGTACTTC.

This clonotype was recorded many times. The chain uses TRBV28 and TRBJ2-7; D is perhaps TRBD1 or TRBD2 (5 bases each). Germline V gives CDR1 MDHEN, CDR2 SYDVKM. The CDR3 is made up of 11 amino acids. Trimming took 6 bases from V and 5 from J, leaving 8 bases between them. In nucleotides, the CDR3 is TGTGCCAGCAGCTTGGGGGACGAGCAGTACTTC. Residues: CASSLGDEQYF.

The chain has TRBV27 and TRBJ1-5, with TRBD1 matching 7 bases. CDR1 is MNHEY, CDR2 SMNVEV, per germline (reference sequence). V shed 4 bases, J shed 3 bases, and the junction held 6 bases outside the gene matches. CDR3 size: 15 residues. CDR3: CASSYRQGTNQPQHF. The CDR3 DNA sequence: TGTGCCAGCAGTTACCGACAGGGTACCAATCAGCCCCAGCATTTT.

This clonotype was found many times. The chain has TRBV24-1 and TRBJ2-5; D may be TRBD2 (6 bases). The CDR3 is made up of 13 amino acids. Trimming cost V 9 bases and J 1 base, with 11 bases left between them. Per the germline V gene, CDR1 is KGHDR and CDR2 is SFDVKD. CDR3 protein: CATADGSQETQYF. CDR3 in DNA: TGTGCCACCGCCGACGGGAGCCAAGAGACCCAGTACTTC.

Comment on this clonotype: A much larger clonotype is one base distant, so this may be a read error. The rearrangement joins TRBV30 to TRBJ2-1; D unresolved. Trimming shortened V by 3 bases and J by 12 bases, and 15 bases separated the two germline ends. CDR3 length: 12 amino acids. Germline assignment: CDR1 GTSNPN and CDR2 SVGIG (reference sequence). The CDR3 protein is CAWSPSADVQFF. DNA for the CDR3: TGTGCCTGGAGCCCATCAGCAGATGTGCAGTTCTTC.

The rearrangement joins TRBV7-9 to TRBJ2-7; D remains ambiguous. Germline V gene data show CDR1 as SEHNR and CDR2 as FQNEAQ (reference sequence). CDR3 length: 15 residues. V shed 5 bases and J shed 4 bases, with 18 bases lying between them. The CDR3: CASSPPRAGWYEQYF. CDR3 DNA sequence: TGTGCCAGCAGCCCCCCAAGGGCCGGCTGGTACGAGCAGTACTTC. The complete variable domain, with remaining parts taken from reference TRBV7-9 and TRBJ2-7, reads DTGVSQNPRHKITKRGQNVTFRCDPISEHNRLYWYRQTLGQGPEFLTYFQNEAQLEKSRLLSDRFSAERPKGSFSTLEIQRTEQGDSAMYLCASSPPRAGWYEQYFGPGTRLTVT.

This clonotype occurred many times. The chain uses TRBV28 and TRBJ2-7, with 10 positions matching TRBD1. CDR3 length: 17 amino acids. Germline values: CDR1 MDHEN, CDR2 SYDVKM. Trimming removed 1 base from V and 3 bases from J; junction bases left unmatched: 9. The CDR3 DNA sequence: TGTGCCAGCAGTTTATACCCCCCGCGGGACAGGGGCTACGAGCAGTACTTC. Translated: CASSLYPPRDRGYEQYF.

The rearrangement uses TRBV9 and TRBJ2-7; D uncertain. Germline V gene sequence: CDR1 SGDLS, CDR2 YYNGEE. Between the trimmed V and J ends, which lost 3 bases and 3 bases, there was a span of 7 bases. The CDR3 is 12 residues long. Here the CDR3 reads CASSAGDYEQYF. Written as DNA, the CDR3 is TGTGCCAGCAGCGCCGGAGACTACGAGCAGTACTTC.

This clonotype was seen at least ten times. This chain joins TRBV5-6 and TRBJ2-7; D possibly matches TRBD1 or TRBD2 (5 bases each). The germline V and J ends were trimmed by 3 bases and 4 bases, with 20 bases remaining between them. Germline CDR1 is SGHDT and CDR2 is YYEEEE. This CDR3 is 16 amino acids long. The CDR3 protein is CASSSYVGEKGYEQYF. In nucleotides, the CDR3 is TGTGCCAGCAGCTCTTATGTGGGGGAGAAGGGGTACGAGCAGTACTTC.

The chain has TRBV24-1 and TRBJ1-4; a weak D match, TRBD1 (5 bases). Germline V CDR1 and CDR2: KGHDR, SFDVKD. Trimming shortened V by 9 bases and J by 5 bases, and 15 bases separated the two germline ends. The CDR3 runs 14 residues. The chain's CDR3 is CATWSGRLNEKLFF. CDR3 sequence (DNA): TGTGCCACCTGGTCGGGGCGACTAAATGAAAAACTGTTTTTT.

This clonotype was seen more than once but under ten times. The rearrangement uses TRBV7-2 and TRBJ2-6; 8 bases align to TRBD1. V was clipped by 7 bases and J by 0 bases; unmatched bases: 8. This CDR3 is built from 17 residues. The germline CDR1 and CDR2 sequences are SGHTA and FQGNSA. The DNA of the CDR3 is TGTGCCAGCACCTGGACAGGGTTTTCCTCTGGGGCCAACGTCCTGACTTTC. This sequence encodes CASTWTGFSSGANVLTF.

The chain employs TRBV20-1 and TRBJ2-7; D unresolved. There are 12 residues in the CDR3. V gave up 1 base and J gave up 2 bases, with 6 bases separating them. The germline gives CDR1 DFQATT, CDR2 SNEGSKA (reference sequence). The CDR3 DNA reads TGCAGTGCTAGAGCCGTACCCTACGAGCAGTACTTC. Protein product: CSARAVPYEQYF.

This clonotype has just a few counts. J is TRBJ1-4 and V is TRBV11-2, with 7 bases that match TRBD1. The J segment lost 5 bases and the V segment lost 0 bases, leaving 3 bases of the junction unmatched. CDR1 and CDR2 from the germline V gene are SGHAT and FQNNGV. This CDR3 is 15 amino acids long. CDR3 sequence: CASSLEQGNNEKLFF. The CDR3, as DNA: TGTGCCAGCAGCTTAGAACAGGGGAACAATGAAAAACTGTTTTTT. Based on the CDR3 plus reference TRBV11-2 and TRBJ1-4, the full variable domain is EAGVAQSPRYKIIEKRQSVAFWCNPISGHATLYWYQQILGQGPKLLIQFQNNGVVDDSQLPKDRFSAERLKGVDSTLKIQPAKLEDSAVYLCASSLEQGNNEKLFFGSGTQLSVL.

This clonotype was observed at least ten times. The rearrangement uses TRBV29-1 and TRBJ1-4; D gene unclear. Germline CDR1 is SQVTM and CDR2 is ANQGSEA. The CDR3 consists of 10 residues. The V gene lost 4 bases and the J gene lost 8 bases, with 5 bases spanning the gap. The CDR3 bases are TGCAGCGTTGTTCACGAAAAACTGTTTTTT. Its translation: CSVVHEKLFF.

This clonotype has a count of ten or more. This chain uses TRBV10-3 with TRBJ2-7; 11 nucleotides match TRBD1. Losses at the gene ends were 5 bases for V and 4 bases for J; bases not matched to a gene: 4. The germline gives CDR1 ENHRY, CDR2 SYGVKD. This CDR3 comprises 14 residues. The CDR3 is CAISTGTGGYEQYF. CDR3 bases: TGTGCCATCAGTACCGGGACAGGGGGGTACGAGCAGTACTTC.

This chain uses TRBV6-2 or TRBV6-3 with TRBJ2-7; D may match TRBD1 or TRBD2 (5 bases each). The CDR3 is 12 residues long. The germline V gene encodes CDR1 MNHEY and CDR2 SVGEGT. The V gene lost 6 bases and the J gene lost 6 bases, with 12 bases spanning the gap. The CDR3 protein is CASRRGDFEQYF. CDR3 nucleotide sequence: TGTGCCAGCAGGAGGGGAGACTTCGAGCAGTACTTC.